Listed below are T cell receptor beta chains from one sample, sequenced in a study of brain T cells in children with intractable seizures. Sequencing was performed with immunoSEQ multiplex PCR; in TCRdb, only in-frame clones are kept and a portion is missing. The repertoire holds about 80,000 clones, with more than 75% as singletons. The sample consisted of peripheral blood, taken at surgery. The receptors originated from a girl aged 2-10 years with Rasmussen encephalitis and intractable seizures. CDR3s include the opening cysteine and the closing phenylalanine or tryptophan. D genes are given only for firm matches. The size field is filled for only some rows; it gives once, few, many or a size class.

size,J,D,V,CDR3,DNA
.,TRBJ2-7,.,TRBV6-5,CASRFGHPLSYEQYF,TGTGCCAGCAGATTCGGTCATCCGCTCTCCTACGAGCAGTACTTC
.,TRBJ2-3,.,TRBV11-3,CASSYSPDTQYF,TGTGCCAGCAGCTACTCTCCAGATACGCAGTATTTT
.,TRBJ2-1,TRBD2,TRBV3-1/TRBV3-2,CASSLVSIAGGAYNEQFF,TGTGCCAGCAGCCTCGTATCGATAGCGGGAGGGGCCTACAATGAGCAGTTCTTC
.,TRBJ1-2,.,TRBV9,CASSRTETNYGYTF,TGTGCCAGCAGCAGGACGGAAACTAACTATGGCTACACCTTC
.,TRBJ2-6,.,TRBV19,CASSSLSGANVLTF,TGTGCCAGTAGTAGTCTCTCTGGGGCCAACGTCCTGACTTTC
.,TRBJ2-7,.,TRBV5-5,CASSQDTYEQYF,TGTGCCAGCAGCCAGGACACCTACGAGCAGTACTTC
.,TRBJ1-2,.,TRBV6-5,CASGTGGASSGGYTF,TGTGCCAGCGGAACGGGAGGGGCCTCAAGCGGTGGCTACACCTTC
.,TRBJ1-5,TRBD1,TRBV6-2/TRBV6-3,CASSFLQGNQPQHF,TGTGCCAGCAGTTTCCTACAGGGGAATCAGCCCCAGCATTTT
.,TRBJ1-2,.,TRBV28,CASSLGGLINGYTF,TGTGCCAGCAGTTTAGGGGGATTGATAAATGGCTACACCTTC
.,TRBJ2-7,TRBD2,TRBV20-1,CSASSGRGGEHEQYF,TGCAGTGCTAGTTCAGGGCGCGGGGGGGAGCACGAGCAGTACTTC
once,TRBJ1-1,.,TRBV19,CASSIADTAFF,TGTGCCAGTAGTATTGCGGACACGGCTTTCTTT
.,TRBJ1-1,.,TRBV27,CASRAVTHYTEAFF,TGTGCCAGCCGGGCTGTGACACATTACACTGAAGCTTTCTTT
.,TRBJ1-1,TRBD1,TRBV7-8,CATRPGQGLNTEAFF,TGTGCCACCCGTCCGGGACAGGGCTTGAACACTGAAGCTTTCTTT
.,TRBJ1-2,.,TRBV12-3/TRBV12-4,CASSLSGDYGYTF,TGTGCCAGCAGTTTATCGGGGGACTATGGCTACACCTTC
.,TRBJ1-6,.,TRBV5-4,CASSGQGQDSPLHF,TGTGCCAGCAGCGGGCAGGGCCAGGATTCACCCCTCCACTTT
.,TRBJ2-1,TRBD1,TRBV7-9,CASSLTGGRYNEQFF,TGTGCCAGCAGCTTAACAGGGGGCCGCTACAATGAGCAGTTCTTC
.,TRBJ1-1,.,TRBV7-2,CASSPIRQQGNTEAFF,TGTGCCAGCAGCCCAATACGACAACAGGGAAACACTGAAGCTTTCTTT
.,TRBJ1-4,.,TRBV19,CASSLETATNEKLFF,TGTGCCAGTAGTTTAGAAACTGCAACTAATGAAAAACTGTTTTTT
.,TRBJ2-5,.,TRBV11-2,CASSLSSQETQYF,TGTGCCAGCAGCTTATCGAGCCAAGAGACCCAGTACTTC
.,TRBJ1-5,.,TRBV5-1,CASSLSGGNQPQHF,TGCGCCAGCAGCCTTTCAGGGGGCAATCAGCCCCAGCATTTT
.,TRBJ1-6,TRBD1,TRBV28,CASSDLSWTGLESPLHF,TGTGCCAGCAGCGACTTGTCCTGGACAGGGTTAGAATCACCCCTCCACTTT
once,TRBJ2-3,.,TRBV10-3,CAISESEDRPHGDTQYF,TGTGCCATCAGTGAGTCGGAGGACAGACCACATGGGGATACGCAGTATTTT
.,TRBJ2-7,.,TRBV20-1,CSASRLEIGGEQYF,TGCAGTGCTAGTCGGTTGGAAATAGGCGGGGAGCAGTACTTC
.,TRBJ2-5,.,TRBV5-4,CASNQGETQYF,TGTGCCAGCAACCAGGGGGAGACCCAGTACTTC
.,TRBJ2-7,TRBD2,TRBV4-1,CASSQGGLAEQYF,TGCGCCAGCAGCCAGGGCGGACTAGCGGAGCAGTACTTC
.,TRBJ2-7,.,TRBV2,CASSERGGAYEQYF,TGTGCCAGCAGTGAAAGGGGTGGGGCCTACGAGCAGTACTTC
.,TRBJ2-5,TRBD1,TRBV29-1,CSAIKTQGPETQYF,TGCAGCGCCATCAAGACACAGGGGCCAGAGACCCAGTACTTC
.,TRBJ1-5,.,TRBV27,CASSPEGPNQPQHF,TGTGCCAGCAGCCCCGAGGGGCCGAATCAGCCCCAGCATTTT
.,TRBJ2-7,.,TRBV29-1,CSVDTLANPSYEQYF,TGCAGCGTTGATACGTTGGCAAACCCATCCTACGAGCAGTACTTC
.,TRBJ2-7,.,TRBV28,CASSLTRRQGLGEQYF,TGTGCCAGCAGTTTAACGAGGAGGCAGGGTTTAGGCGAGCAGTACTTC
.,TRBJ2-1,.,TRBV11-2,CASSLTGYRQFF,TGTGCCAGCAGCCTGACAGGTTATCGGCAGTTCTTC
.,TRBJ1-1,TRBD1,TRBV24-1,CATRSTGATEAFF,TGTGCCACCAGATCGACAGGGGCCACTGAAGCTTTCTTT
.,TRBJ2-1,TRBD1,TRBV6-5,CASSAGQGRIGQFF,TGTGCCAGCAGCGCAGGACAGGGTAGGATAGGGCAGTTCTTC
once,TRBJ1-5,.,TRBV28,CASSQLPRGQPQHF,TGTGCCAGCAGCCAGTTACCCCGAGGTCAGCCCCAGCATTTT
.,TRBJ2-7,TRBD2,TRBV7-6,CASSLGVAPGGTGSYEQYF,TGTGCCAGCAGCTTAGGGGTGGCGCCGGGAGGGACGGGCTCCTACGAGCAGTACTTC
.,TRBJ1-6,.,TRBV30,CAWSVVRGRVSPLHF,TGTGCCTGGAGTGTAGTCCGGGGGCGGGTGTCACCCCTCCACTTT
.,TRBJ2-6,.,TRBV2,CASSRTRASSGANVLTF,TGTGCCAGCAGTCGGACGCGGGCCAGCTCTGGGGCCAACGTCCTGACTTTC
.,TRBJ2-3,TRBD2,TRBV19,CASSISSGVRTDTQYF,TGTGCCAGTAGTATCAGTAGCGGGGTACGAACTGATACGCAGTATTTT
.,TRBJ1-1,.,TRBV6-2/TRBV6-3,CASSPLLSAEAFF,TGTGCCAGCAGCCCGCTGCTGAGCGCTGAAGCTTTCTTT
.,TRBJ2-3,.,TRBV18,CASSPWGITDTQYF,TGTGCCAGCTCACCCTGGGGAATCACAGATACGCAGTATTTT
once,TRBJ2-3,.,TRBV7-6,CASSLGAGSPDTQYF,TGTGCCAGCAGCTTAGGCGCGGGGAGCCCAGATACGCAGTATTTT
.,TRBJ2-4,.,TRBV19,CASIPGGAAKNIQYF,TGTGCCAGTATCCCGGGTGGAGCGGCCAAAAACATTCAGTACTTC
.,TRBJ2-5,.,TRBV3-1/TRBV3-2,CASSQGVLETQYF,TGTGCCAGCAGCCAAGGCGTATTAGAGACCCAGTACTTC
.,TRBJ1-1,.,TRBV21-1,CASRDRGRDTEAFF,TGTGCCAGCAGGGACAGAGGACGGGACACTGAAGCTTTCTTT
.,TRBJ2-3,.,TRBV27,CASSFFGVAVLHSTDTQYF,TGTGCCAGCAGTTTTTTCGGAGTAGCGGTCCTCCATAGCACAGATACGCAGTATTTT
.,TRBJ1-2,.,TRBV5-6,CASSLDPSGNYGYTF,TGTGCCAGCAGTTTGGACCCTTCGGGGAACTATGGCTACACCTTC
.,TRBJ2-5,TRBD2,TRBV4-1,CASSHKGLAGGPKPYQETQYF,TGCGCCAGCAGCCACAAGGGACTAGCGGGAGGCCCTAAACCGTACCAAGAGACCCAGTACTTC
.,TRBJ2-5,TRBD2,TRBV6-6,CASSLMTSGTWSGETQYF,TGTGCCAGCAGTCTCATGACTAGCGGGACTTGGTCGGGGGAGACCCAGTACTTC
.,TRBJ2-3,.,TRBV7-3,CASSLRQGSTDTQYF,TGTGCCAGCAGCTTAAGGCAGGGTTCAACAGATACGCAGTATTTT
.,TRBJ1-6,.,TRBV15,CATRSSGLSPLHF,TGTGCCACCAGATCATCCGGGCTCTCACCCCTCCACTTT
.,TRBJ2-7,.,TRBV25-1,CASSEWDLDYEQYF,TGTGCCAGCAGTGAATGGGACCTCGACTACGAGCAGTACTTC
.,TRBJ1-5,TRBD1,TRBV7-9,CASSLKGADQPQHF,TGTGCCAGCAGCTTAAAGGGGGCGGATCAGCCCCAGCATTTT
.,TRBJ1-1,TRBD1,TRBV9,CASTLGQGDTEAFF,TGTGCCAGCACCTTGGGACAGGGGGACACTGAAGCTTTCTTT
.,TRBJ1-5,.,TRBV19,CASTSGQPHYSNQPQHF,.
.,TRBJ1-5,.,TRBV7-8,CASSLDRNQPQHF,TGTGCCAGCAGCTTGGACAGAAATCAGCCCCAGCATTTT